This T cell receptor (beta chain) comes out of a study of T cell responses to AZD1222 COVID-19 vaccine. General study points: It was only six AZD1222 recipients who were seropositive at baseline.

A word on this clone: Its antigen is unidentified.

The CDR3 has 15 residues. The germline CDR1 and CDR2 sequences are LNHDA and SQIVND (reference sequence). The V and J ends lost 1 base and 4 bases respectively, with 11 bases between them. The table came from immunoSEQ multiplex PCR; TCRdb's copy has only in-frame clones and leaves some out. The data show about 150,000 clones, 90% seen once. This TCR was recovered from an adult in good health. Source: peripheral blood, taken on day 0 of AZD1222 vaccination. J is TRBJ1-5 and V is TRBV19, with D unresolved. CDR3 sequence reads: CASSIAKLGNQPQHF. CDR3 coding DNA: TGTGCCAGTAGTATAGCCAAATTGGGAAATCAGCCCCAGCATTTT.